A selection of T cell receptor beta chains follows, all from one sample in a study of T-cell memory formation after mild COVID-19. TCRdb re-called the 5' RACE reads with MiXCR, one entry per CDR3 protein. The table lists some 130,000 distinct CDR3 sequences, 5% to 6.5% of them singletons. What was sequenced was PBMCs or a T cell subset sorted from them (not recorded which). Every receptor here comes from an adult woman who had mild COVID-19 (a few samples of this study predate the infection). Cell type and time point are not known. CDR3s include the opening cysteine and the closing phenylalanine or tryptophan. A D gene is named only where the DNA matches it firmly. Clone size is given for some rows only: seen once, a few or many times, or a class if the clone is expanded.

d_call | j_call | clone_size | v_call | cdr3_nt | cdr3_aa
. | TRBJ2-1 | . | TRBV7-3 | TGTGCCAGCAGTGACTCGTCCTACAATGAGCAGTTCTTC | CASSDSSYNEQFF
TRBD2 | TRBJ2-1 | few | TRBV7-2 | TGTGCCAGCAGCTTAGAACTAGCGGATTACAATGAGCAGTTCTTC | CASSLELADYNEQFF
. | TRBJ2-2 | few | TRBV12-3/TRBV12-4 | TGTGCCACCCGAACAGTACGCACCTCGAACACCGGGGAGCTGTTTTTT | CATRTVRTSNTGELFF
TRBD2 | TRBJ2-7 | few | TRBV5-1 | TGCGCCAGCAGCTTGGTAGCGGGAGAAAGCGAGCAGTACTTC | CASSLVAGESEQYF
. | TRBJ2-5 | few | TRBV5-1 | TGCGCCAGCAGCCGGTCTCAGGGGTCTCAAGAGACCCAGTACTTC | CASSRSQGSQETQYF
TRBD1 | TRBJ1-5 | few | TRBV30 | TGTGCCTGGGGGACAGGTGGTAAGCCCCAGCATTTT | CAWGTGGKPQHF
. | TRBJ2-3 | many | TRBV9 | TGTGCCAGCAGCTATCAGACGCACCTCACAGATACGCAGTATTTT | CASSYQTHLTDTQYF
. | TRBJ2-1 | many | TRBV7-7 | TGTGCTAGCAGCTCAGGCATTAGCAATGAGCAGTTCTTC | CASSSGISNEQFF
. | TRBJ2-3 | few | TRBV7-2 | TGTGCCAGCAGCTTTAGTTTGGGAAGCACAGATACGCAGTATTTT | CASSFSLGSTDTQYF
. | TRBJ2-7 | many | TRBV5-1 | TGCGCCAGCAGATTGGGGGCGGGCGAGCAGTACTTC | CASRLGAGEQYF
TRBD1 | TRBJ2-7 | few | TRBV7-9 | TGTGCCAGCAGCTTAGGGGACAGGGGATACTACGAGCAGTACTTC | CASSLGDRGYYEQYF
. | TRBJ2-5 | few | TRBV10-3 | TGTGCCATCAGTTGGAGGGAGCAAGAGACCCAGTACTTC | CAISWREQETQYF
. | TRBJ1-2 | few | TRBV5-6 | TGTGCCAGCAGCTTGGGTATACGGGACACGAACTATGGCTACACCTTC | CASSLGIRDTNYGYTF
TRBD1 | TRBJ2-5 | . | TRBV5-5 | TGTGCCAGCAGCTGGGGAATGACAGGGGGCAATACCCAGTACTTC | CASSWGMTGGNTQYF
. | TRBJ2-3 | . | TRBV6-2/TRBV6-3 | TGTGCCAGCAGTTATAAGACCCCCACTCAAGGGACAAAATTAGGAGATACGCAGTATTTT | CASSYKTPTQGTKLGDTQYF
. | TRBJ2-7 | many | TRBV12-3/TRBV12-4 | TGTGCCAGCAGTTTAGGAGCTAGCAAGGGAGGCGAGCAGTACTTC | CASSLGASKGGEQYF
TRBD1 | TRBJ1-4 | . | TRBV7-6 | TGTGCCAGCAGTCAAAGGACAGGTCCGGATGAAAAACTGTTTTTT | CASSQRTGPDEKLFF
. | TRBJ2-5 | many | TRBV7-2 | TGTGCCAGCAGCTTAGCGCTCCGGACTACAGGGGAGACCCAGTACTTC | CASSLALRTTGETQYF
. | TRBJ2-1 | many | TRBV18 | TGTGCCAGCTCACCACGGACAGATCCTTACAATGAGCAGTTCTTC | CASSPRTDPYNEQFF
. | TRBJ2-2 | many | TRBV12-3/TRBV12-4 | TGTGCCAGCAGTTTAATACTAGGTCGACCCGGGGAGCTGTTTTTT | CASSLILGRPGELFF
. | TRBJ2-3 | . | TRBV24-1 | TGTGCCACCAGTGAACTTGTGGGAGAAAACTCGGGGAGTACAGATACGCAGTATTTT | CATSELVGENSGSTDTQYF
TRBD2 | TRBJ2-7 | many | TRBV28 | TGTGCCAGCAGTTTCCAGGGAGGGTCCTACGAGCAGTACTTC | CASSFQGGSYEQYF
TRBD1 | TRBJ2-5 | few | TRBV10-3 | TGTGCCATCAGGGGTAAACAACAGGGGGTCGGGGAGACCCAGTACTTC | CAIRGKQQGVGETQYF
TRBD2 | TRBJ2-3 | few | TRBV10-3 | TGTGCCATCAGACAGCCGCTAGCGGGGGGACATCGCACAGATACGCAGTATTTT | CAIRQPLAGGHRTDTQYF
. | TRBJ1-5 | . | TRBV12-3/TRBV12-4 | TGTGCCAGCAGTCCTACCATCAGGAATAGCAATCAGCCCCAGCATTTT | CASSPTIRNSNQPQHF
TRBD1 | TRBJ2-1 | many | TRBV6-1 | TGTGCCAGCACCCTTCCGAAGGGACAGGGAAGGTATGAGCAGTTCTTC | CASTLPKGQGRYEQFF
. | TRBJ2-1 | . | TRBV7-6 | TGTGCCAGCAGCTTGGGACGGGGGCGCTCCTACAATGAGCAGTTCTTC | CASSLGRGRSYNEQFF
. | TRBJ2-2 | many | TRBV11-2 | TGTGCCAGCAGATCGCAACGGCAGTTGACGAACACCGGGGAGCTGTTTTTT | CASRSQRQLTNTGELFF
. | TRBJ2-3 | few | TRBV7-8 | TGTGCCAGCAGCTCACCCCAGGGAGGTACGCAGTATTTT | CASSSPQGGTQYF
. | TRBJ2-6 | . | TRBV7-8 | TGTGCAAGCAGGGTCTCTGGGGCCAACGTCCTGACTTTC | CASRVSGANVLTF
TRBD1 | TRBJ2-5 | . | TRBV12-3/TRBV12-4 | TGTGCCAGCAGTTTAACAGGGGGCAGGGCAGAGACCCAGTACTTC | CASSLTGGRAETQYF
. | TRBJ2-7 | few | TRBV5-6 | TGTGCCAGCAGCTTGGTGACCCTCTGGGGGGAGCAGTACTTC | CASSLVTLWGEQYF
. | TRBJ1-1 | . | TRBV12-3/TRBV12-4 | TGTGCCAGCAGGAGGAACACTGAAGATTTCTTT | CASRRNTEDFF
. | TRBJ1-1 | few | TRBV24-1 | TGTGCCACCAGTGATTTTCCTAGGGGCGCAGGCGCTTTCTTT | CATSDFPRGAGAFF
. | TRBJ2-3 | . | TRBV7-9 | TGTGCCAGCAGCCAGTATCCTGCCCCAGATACGCAGTATTTT | CASSQYPAPDTQYF
TRBD2 | TRBJ2-1 | few | TRBV10-3 | TGTGCCATCAGTGAGAAGCTCGGGAGGAATGAGCAGTTCTTC | CAISEKLGRNEQFF
TRBD1 | TRBJ1-1 | many | TRBV20-1 | TGCAGTGCAATCGGGACAGAAATATGGATGAACACTGAAGCTTTCTTT | CSAIGTEIWMNTEAFF
. | TRBJ2-3 | many | TRBV6-5 | TGTGCCAGCAGTTACCAGGGTACTAATACGCAGTATTTT | CASSYQGTNTQYF
. | TRBJ2-7 | many | TRBV7-6 | TGTGCCAGCAGCTCTGACGTTCGCTCCTACGAGCAGTACTTC | CASSSDVRSYEQYF
. | TRBJ1-1 | few | TRBV7-2 | TGTGCCAGCAGCCTACTCCCGATTGGCGCGAACACTGAAGCTTTCTTT | CASSLLPIGANTEAFF
TRBD2 | TRBJ2-1 | . | TRBV3-1 | TGTGCCAGCAGCATTAAAGCTTTTGGACTAGCGGGAAGGAATGAGCAGTTCTTC | CASSIKAFGLAGRNEQFF
TRBD2 | TRBJ2-1 | many | TRBV4-3 | TGCGCCAGCAGCCAAGGGGCTAGCGGGCAGAGCTCCTACAATGAGCAGTTCTTC | CASSQGASGQSSYNEQFF
. | TRBJ2-1 | few | TRBV29-1 | TGCAGCGTTGTAAGACCAGGGGTATACAATGAGCAGTTCTTC | CSVVRPGVYNEQFF
. | TRBJ2-3 | many | TRBV7-3 | TGTGCCATCAGCTTAACGTCAGGAGGGGGCGGTAGCACAGATACGCAGTATTTT | CAISLTSGGGGSTDTQYF
TRBD2 | TRBJ2-1 | . | TRBV11-2 | TGTGCCAGCAGCTTAGTAGCGGGTGTCGGTAATGAGCAGTTCTTC | CASSLVAGVGNEQFF
. | TRBJ2-3 | few | TRBV5-1 | TGCGCCAGCAGCTTCTCCACTTGGGATACGCAGTATTTT | CASSFSTWDTQYF
. | TRBJ1-2 | few | TRBV12-3/TRBV12-4 | TGTGCCAGCAGTGGATACCGGGAGGCTGGAACGAGGGGCTACACCTTC | CASSGYREAGTRGYTF
TRBD1 | TRBJ2-1 | many | TRBV29-1 | TGCAGCGTTACCGGGACAGGATACAATGAGCAGTTCTTC | CSVTGTGYNEQFF
TRBD1 | TRBJ1-5 | few | TRBV7-6 | TGTGCCAGCAGCTATGGACAGGGAGGTCAGCCCCAGCATTTT | CASSYGQGGQPQHF
. | TRBJ1-1 | . | TRBV19 | TGTGCCAGTAGGATATACAGGGACACTGAAGCTTTCTTT | CASRIYRDTEAFF
. | TRBJ2-1 | many | TRBV3-1 | TGTGCCAGCAGCCAAGCCGGGACTCGACAGTTCTTC | CASSQAGTRQFF
. | TRBJ2-7 | few | TRBV5-1 | TGCGCCAGCAGCCTAGGACAGAGACTTTCCTACGAGCAGTACTTC | CASSLGQRLSYEQYF
TRBD1 | TRBJ1-2 | few | TRBV6-5 | TGTGCCAGCAGTCCCGACAGGGGGCGAGGGGGCTACACCTTC | CASSPDRGRGGYTF
TRBD2 | TRBJ2-7 | . | TRBV5-1 | TGCGCCAGCAGCCCCGCGACTAGCGGTCTCTACGAGCAGTACTTC | CASSPATSGLYEQYF
. | TRBJ2-7 | many | TRBV7-2 | TGTGCCAGCAGCTTAGGAGCAGGCTACGAGCAGTACTTC | CASSLGAGYEQYF
. | TRBJ2-1 | many | TRBV9 | TGTGCCAGCAGCGCGTTAACGGGAGATCGGCAGTTCTTC | CASSALTGDRQFF
. | TRBJ2-3 | . | TRBV5-6 | TGTGCCAGCAGCTTGGCGGACAAGAGTACGCAGTATTTT | CASSLADKSTQYF
TRBD2 | TRBJ2-5 | many | TRBV20-1 | TGCAGTGCTAGGACTAGCGGGCACCAAGAGACCCAGTACTTC | CSARTSGHQETQYF